A selection of T cell receptor beta chains follows, all from one sample in a study of cytomegalovirus exposure and HLA in healthy donors. Only in-frame clones appear in the TCRdb table, and some are missing; sequencing was by immunoSEQ multiplex PCR. The sample consists of some 100,000 clones, 77% of them appearing once. The sample consisted of PBMCs. These receptors all come from a man aged 40-49 years in good health and CMV-seropositive. The CDR3 runs from the conserved cysteine through the conserved F or W. The D gene is left open where the match is weak. Not all rows give a size; the values are once, few, many and, for expanded clones, a class.

abundance: -
v_gene: TRBV7-8
d_gene: -
j_gene: TRBJ1-2
CDR3nt: TGTGCCAGCAGCTTCGCTACAGCTAACTATGGCTACACCTTC
CDR3aa: CASSFATANYGYTF

abundance: few
v_gene: TRBV4-1
d_gene: TRBD2
j_gene: TRBJ2-1
CDR3nt: TGCGCCAGCAGCCGGCAGGGACTAGTCCCCACCTACAATGAGCAGTTCTTC
CDR3aa: CASSRQGLVPTYNEQFF

abundance: -
v_gene: TRBV10-2
d_gene: -
j_gene: TRBJ2-2
CDR3nt: TGCGCCGTTACTGTGACACCGAACACCGGGGAGCTGTTTTTT
CDR3aa: CAVTVTPNTGELFF

abundance: -
v_gene: TRBV6-5
d_gene: -
j_gene: TRBJ1-1
CDR3nt: TGTGCCAGCAGTTACTCATCGGACACCACTGAAGCTTTCTTT
CDR3aa: CASSYSSDTTEAFF

abundance: -
v_gene: TRBV6-1
d_gene: -
j_gene: TRBJ2-2
CDR3nt: TGTGCCAGCAGATTGGAGCACTCGAACACCGGGGAGCTGTTTTTT
CDR3aa: CASRLEHSNTGELFF

abundance: few
v_gene: TRBV4-1
d_gene: TRBD1
j_gene: TRBJ1-6
CDR3nt: TGCGCCAGCAGCTCCCGGACAGGGGAGGCTAATTCACCCCTCCACTTT
CDR3aa: CASSSRTGEANSPLHF

abundance: -
v_gene: TRBV28
d_gene: TRBD2
j_gene: TRBJ2-5
CDR3nt: TGTGCCAGCAGTGAAGGACTAGCGGGGGGGCGAGAGACCCAGTACTTC
CDR3aa: CASSEGLAGGRETQYF

abundance: -
v_gene: TRBV19
d_gene: -
j_gene: TRBJ2-6
CDR3nt: TGTGCCAGTAGAGGGGGCGGGGCGCTCCTCTCTGGGGCCAACGTCCTGACTTTC
CDR3aa: CASRGGGALLSGANVLTF

abundance: -
v_gene: TRBV19
d_gene: -
j_gene: TRBJ2-7
CDR3nt: TGTGCCAGTATTGGGCGGGCCTCCTACGGGCAGTACTTC
CDR3aa: CASIGRASYGQYF

abundance: -
v_gene: TRBV27
d_gene: -
j_gene: TRBJ2-1
CDR3nt: TGTGCCAGCAGTCGACAGATAATCAATGAGCAGTTCTTC
CDR3aa: CASSRQIINEQFF

abundance: few
v_gene: TRBV18
d_gene: -
j_gene: TRBJ2-1
CDR3nt: TGTGCCAGCTCACCGACCGGGAGCCACAATGAGCAGTTCTTC
CDR3aa: CASSPTGSHNEQFF

abundance: -
v_gene: TRBV27
d_gene: -
j_gene: TRBJ2-7
CDR3nt: TGTGCCAGCAGTCTCGCCTCGGGACATCTATACGAGCAGTACTTC
CDR3aa: CASSLASGHLYEQYF

abundance: -
v_gene: TRBV11-3
d_gene: TRBD2
j_gene: TRBJ2-1
CDR3nt: TGTGCCAGCAGCTTACCACTAGCGGGGGGGTACAATGAGCAGTTCTTC
CDR3aa: CASSLPLAGGYNEQFF

abundance: -
v_gene: TRBV9
d_gene: TRBD2
j_gene: TRBJ2-2
CDR3nt: TGTGCCAGCAGGCGGACTAGCGGGGGGGACACCGGGGAGCTGTTTTTT
CDR3aa: CASRRTSGGDTGELFF